Described below is a single T cell receptor (beta chain) sequence and its context. Antigen unknown. After removal of 6 bases from V and 9 bases from J, the junction contained 16 bases not matched to a gene. The CDR3 has 16 amino acids. CDR1 is MNHEY and CDR2 is SVGEGT in the germline V gene. This sample was included in a study of T cell responses to AZD1222 COVID-19 vaccine. The wider study: Combined were second doses at about 4 or about 12 weeks.

Study-level results: A reported finding is that nearly half of spike-specific TCRs target unmutated variant regions. Donor demographics were predominantly white British with a female majority; clonal diversity may be underestimated. AZD1222 recipients seropositive at baseline numbered only 5 to 7.

Method: immunoSEQ multiplex PCR; TCRdb's copy keeps in-frame clones and lacks some. The table includes about 56,000 clones, 80% to 90% detected once. The material was peripheral blood, obtained on day 0 of AZD1222 vaccination. The J gene is TRBJ2-1, the V gene TRBV6-2 or TRBV6-3, with 8 bases lining up with TRBD2. This TCR was sampled from an adult in good health. CDR3 sequence: CASSPNRGGVGIEQFF. For the CDR3, the DNA is TGTGCCAGCAGCCCTAACCGGGGGGGCGTTGGTATTGAGCAGTTCTTC.